The present TCR beta chain was sequenced within a study of T-cell reconstitution after alpha-beta-depleted transplantation in children. Findings and limits, study-wide: After one year, T-cell counts and TCRbeta diversity mostly came from new T cells.

The germline gives CDR1 SGHDN, CDR2 FVKESK. Trimming shortened V by 0 bases and J by 5 bases, and 11 bases separated the two germline ends. The CDR3 is 14 amino acids. It was with unique molecular identifiers that the TCRbeta library was prepared. TCRdb passed the PCR reads through MiXCR, listing each CDR3 protein once. Of roughly 120,000 distinct CDR3 sequences in the sample, under 13% were seen once. About this clonotype: As yet, its antigen is unknown.

The chain recombines TRBV14 with TRBJ2-7; D gene ambiguous. This sample comprised PBMCs, obtained before TCRalphabeta/CD19-depleted stem cell transplant. The receptor's source is a boy younger than 10 with acute lymphoblastic leukemia, due to receive a stem cell transplant. CDR3 sequence reads: CASSQETLLDEQYF. In DNA form, the CDR3 reads TGTGCCAGCAGCCAAGAAACCCTATTAGACGAGCAGTACTTC.